The T cell receptor beta chain described here comes from a study of T cell responses to AZD1222 COVID-19 vaccine. This table comes from immunoSEQ multiplex PCR, and its TCRdb copy is limited to in-frame clones, with some not included. Of some 50,000 clones listed, approximately 91% were seen once; the top ten hold about 5.7%. The sequencing used peripheral blood, collected 28 days after the second AZD1222 dose. The sequence came from an adult who received the AZD1222 COVID-19 vaccine.

CDR3 nucleotides: TGCGCCAGCAGCCCTATGGAATGGGGTAGCGCATACAATGAGCAGTTCTTC. Its translation: CASSPMEWGSAYNEQFF. The chain has TRBV5-1 and TRBJ2-1, with D perhaps TRBD2 (5 bases). V lost 4 bases and J lost 4, with 21 bases in between. The CDR3 is made up of 17 amino acids. Germline assignment: CDR1 SGHRS and CDR2 YFSETQ.